The entry below gives a single T cell receptor beta chain sequence along with its context. The data derive from a study of blood T cell repertoires in COVID-19. For the study at large: Samples came from the United States, Italy and Spain, spanning acute and convalescent COVID-19. PBMCs, B-cell-depleted T cells, or T cells provided the cDNA or gDNA that made up the material.

Original data processing: Amplification of reference gene primers was used by the study to estimate nucleated cell counts. Generated by immunoSEQ multiplex PCR, the TCRdb table keeps only in-frame clones and is missing some. V and J calls and clone size are as listed in that table; D and trimming were resolved from the DNA. Of tens of thousands of clones listed, more than 75% are singletons. Trimming removed 4 bases from V and 5 bases from J, with 14 bases in between. The CDR3 spans 14 residues. Looked up from germline, CDR1 is MDHEN and CDR2 is SYDVKM. This chain links TRBV28 with TRBJ1-2; no reliable D call. Material: peripheral blood. This receptor was obtained from a man between 65 and 85 years old with active or convalescent COVID-19. CDR3 DNA: TGTGCCAGCAGTTCCATTCCAGGATTATATGGCTACACCTTC. Encoded protein: CASSSIPGLYGYTF.